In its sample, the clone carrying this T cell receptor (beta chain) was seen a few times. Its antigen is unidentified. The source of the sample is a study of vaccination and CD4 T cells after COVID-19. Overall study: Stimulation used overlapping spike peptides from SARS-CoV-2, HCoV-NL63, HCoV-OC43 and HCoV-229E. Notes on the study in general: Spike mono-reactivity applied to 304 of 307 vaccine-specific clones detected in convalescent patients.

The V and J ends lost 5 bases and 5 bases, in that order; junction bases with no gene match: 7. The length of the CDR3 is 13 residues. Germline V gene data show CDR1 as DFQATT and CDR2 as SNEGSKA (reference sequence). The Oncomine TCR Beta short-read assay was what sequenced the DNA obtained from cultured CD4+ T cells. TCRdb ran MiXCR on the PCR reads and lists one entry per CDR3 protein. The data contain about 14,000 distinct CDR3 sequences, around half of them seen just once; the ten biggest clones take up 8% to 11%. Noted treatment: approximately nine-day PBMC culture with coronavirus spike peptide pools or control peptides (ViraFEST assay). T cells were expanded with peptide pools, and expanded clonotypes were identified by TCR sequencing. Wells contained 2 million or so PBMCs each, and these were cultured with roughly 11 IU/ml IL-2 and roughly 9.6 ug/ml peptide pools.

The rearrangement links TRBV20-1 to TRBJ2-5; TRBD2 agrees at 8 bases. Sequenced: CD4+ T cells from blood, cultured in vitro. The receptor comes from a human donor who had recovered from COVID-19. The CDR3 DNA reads TGCAGTGCTCCCGGACTAGCAGGCGAGACCCAGTACTTC. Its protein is CSAPGLAGETQYF.